A selection of T cell receptor beta chains follows, all from one sample in a study of shared clonotypes between healthy human individuals. Profiled with immunoSEQ multiplex PCR; TCRdb holds only in-frame clones, not every one. This table holds 2.3 million or so clones, approximately 95% found once. The source material was naive CD4+ T cells from PBMCs. The receptors here all came from a man aged 18-30 years in good health. Some clones in this sample may be carry-over from other donors' samples. Both conserved end residues are part of each CDR3. Each record gives: V gene, J gene, clone size, D gene, CDR3 protein, CDR3 DNA. The D gene is left open where the match is weak. A clone size is listed for some rows: how often the clone was seen (once, few, many), or a class if it is expanded.

>TRBV7-8|TRBJ2-7|NA|NA
CASSLEVWSSYEQYF
TGTGCCAGCAGCTTAGAGGTCTGGAGCTCCTACGAGCAGTACTTC
>TRBV5-4|TRBJ2-3|NA|TRBD2
CASSYPTSGLDTQYF
TGTGCCAGCAGCTACCCGACTAGCGGGTTAGATACGCAGTATTTT
>TRBV10-3|TRBJ1-2|NA|NA
CAISDELLNNYGYTF
TGTGCCATCAGTGATGAGCTACTAAATAACTATGGCTACACCTTC
>TRBV28|TRBJ2-1|NA|NA
CASSLPVAASYNEQFF
TGTGCCAGCAGTTTGCCCGTGGCGGCGTCCTACAATGAGCAGTTCTTC
>TRBV5-4|TRBJ1-4|NA|NA
CASSLGPSEKLFF
TGTGCCAGCAGCTTGGGTCCCTCGGAAAAACTGTTTTTT
>TRBV4-1|TRBJ2-4|once|TRBD1
CASSQDGDRSLAKNIQYF
TGCGCCAGCAGCCAAGACGGGGACAGGAGCCTAGCCAAAAACATTCAGTACTTC
>TRBV5-4|TRBJ1-1|NA|TRBD1
CASSLGQGGTEAFF
TGTGCCAGCAGCTTAGGACAGGGAGGGACTGAAGCTTTCTTT
>TRBV27|TRBJ2-7|NA|TRBD2
CASSPTSGRDVYEQYF
TGTGCCAGCAGTCCGACTAGCGGGAGAGATGTTTACGAGCAGTACTTC
>TRBV5-1|TRBJ1-2|NA|NA
CASSLGPQGDGYTF
TGCGCCAGCAGCTTGGGTCCACAGGGAGACGGCTACACCTTC
>TRBV7-3|TRBJ2-1|NA|TRBD2
CASSFVAGELNEQFF
TGTGCCAGCAGCTTCGTAGCGGGAGAACTCAATGAGCAGTTCTTC
>TRBV28|TRBJ1-2|NA|NA
CASSLGGAIKLGTNYGYTF
TGTGCCAGCAGTTTAGGGGGGGCCATCAAACTCGGAACTAACTATGGCTACACCTTC
>TRBV28|TRBJ2-1|once|NA
CASSLPGSLSDEQFF
TGTGCCAGCAGTCTCCCGGGATCACTATCAGATGAGCAGTTCTTC
>TRBV5-1|TRBJ2-7|NA|TRBD2
CASSTGLAGSYEQYF
TGCGCCAGCAGCACAGGACTAGCGGGGAGCTACGAGCAGTACTTC
>TRBV30|TRBJ2-1|NA|NA
CAWSETGTTQFF
TGTGCCTGGAGTGAGACCGGGACAACCCAGTTCTTC
>TRBV27|TRBJ2-7|once|NA
CASSANRLSYEQYF
TGTGCCAGCAGTGCTAACAGGTTATCCTACGAGCAGTACTTC
>TRBV11-2|TRBJ1-4|once|NA
CASSLAPHGATNEKLFF
TGTGCCAGCAGCTTAGCCCCCCATGGAGCAACTAATGAAAAACTGTTTTTT
>TRBV5-1|TRBJ2-1|NA|NA
CASSLGSGNYNEQFF
TGCGCCAGCAGCTTGGGGTCGGGGAACTACAATGAGCAGTTCTTC
>TRBV7-2|TRBJ2-1|NA|NA
CASARAPNNEQFF
TGTGCCAGCGCTCGCGCGCCCAACAATGAGCAGTTCTTC
>TRBV7-3|TRBJ2-7|once|NA
CASSLEQASEQYF
TGTGCCAGCAGCTTAGAGCAGGCGAGCGAGCAGTACTTC
>TRBV5-4|TRBJ2-3|NA|TRBD2
CASSLAGGADTQYF
TGTGCCAGCAGCTTAGCGGGGGGTGCAGATACGCAGTATTTT
>TRBV28|TRBJ1-1|NA|NA
CASSLWGGIMNTEAFF
TGTGCCAGCAGTTTATGGGGAGGCATCATGAACACTGAAGCTTTCTTT
>TRBV6-1|TRBJ2-1|NA|NA
CASSENRVKQFF
TGTGCCAGCAGTGAAAATCGCGTCAAGCAGTTCTTC
>TRBV2|TRBJ2-4|NA|NA
CASRPTGSRAKNIQYF
TGTGCCAGCAGGCCCACAGGGTCCCGGGCCAAAAACATTCAGTACTTC
>TRBV15|TRBJ1-5|NA|TRBD1
CATSRVAGGAFGSNQPQHF
TGTGCCACCAGCAGAGTAGCAGGGGGCGCGTTCGGAAGTAATCAGCCCCAGCATTTT
>TRBV19|TRBJ1-5|NA|NA
CAGNQGNSNQPQHF
TGTGCTGGAAACCAGGGAAATAGCAATCAGCCCCAGCATTTT